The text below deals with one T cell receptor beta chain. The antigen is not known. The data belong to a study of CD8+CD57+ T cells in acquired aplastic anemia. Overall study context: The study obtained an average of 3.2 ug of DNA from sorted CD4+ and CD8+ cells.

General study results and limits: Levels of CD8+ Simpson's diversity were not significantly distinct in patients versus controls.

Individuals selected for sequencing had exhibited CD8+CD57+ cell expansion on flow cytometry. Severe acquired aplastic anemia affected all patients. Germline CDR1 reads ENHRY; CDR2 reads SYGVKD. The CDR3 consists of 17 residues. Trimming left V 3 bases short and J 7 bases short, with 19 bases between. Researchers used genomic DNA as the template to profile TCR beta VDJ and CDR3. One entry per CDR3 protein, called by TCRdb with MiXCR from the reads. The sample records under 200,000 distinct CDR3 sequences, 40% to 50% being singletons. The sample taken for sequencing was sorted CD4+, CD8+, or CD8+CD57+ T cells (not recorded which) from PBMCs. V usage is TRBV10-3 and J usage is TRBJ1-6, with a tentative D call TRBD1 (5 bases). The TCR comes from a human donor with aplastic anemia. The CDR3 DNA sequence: TGTGCCATCAGTGATTACGAGGGGACTAGCGGGAATTCACCCCTCCACTTT. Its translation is CAISDYEGTSGNSPLHF.